The rows below give T cell receptor beta chains drawn from one sample of a study of T cell responses to AZD1222 COVID-19 vaccine. Profiling relied on immunoSEQ multiplex PCR, and the TCRdb table lists in-frame clones only, not all of them. The sample carries 150,000 or so clones, about 90% recorded once. Sequencing was performed on peripheral blood, taken 28 days after the second AZD1222 dose. These receptors were collected from an adult who received the AZD1222 COVID-19 vaccine. Each CDR3 is given with its conserved first and last residue. D genes are given only for firm matches. Not every row has a clone size; where given, it reads once, few, many or a size class.

>once|NA|TRBV7-6|TRBJ2-5
TGTGCCAGCAGCTTAGGACTACTCGCATATCAAGAGACCCAGTACTTC
CASSLGLLAYQETQYF
>NA|TRBD2|TRBV10-3|TRBJ2-3
TGTGCCATCAGGAGACTAGCGGGAGCCAATAGCACAGATACGCAGTATTTT
CAIRRLAGANSTDTQYF
>NA|NA|TRBV30|TRBJ1-5
TGTGCCTGGAGTGTACGTACAGCCTATAGCAATCAGCCCCAGCATTTT
CAWSVRTAYSNQPQHF
>NA|NA|TRBV9|TRBJ1-6
TGTGCCAGCAGCGTAGGTTGGGGGGTCGTGACACCCCTCCACTTT
CASSVGWGVVTPLHF
>NA|NA|TRBV28|TRBJ2-7
TGTGCCACCGGTTACGAGCAGTACTTC
CATGYEQYF
>NA|NA|TRBV27|TRBJ1-5
TGTGCCAGCAACCCAACCTCGTCCGGGCCAGGGCAGCCCCAGCATTTT
CASNPTSSGPGQPQHF
>NA|TRBD2|TRBV7-3|TRBJ2-1
TGTGCCAGCAGCTTAGGGGCGGGAGATGAGCAGTTCTTC
CASSLGAGDEQFF
>NA|NA|TRBV6-5|TRBJ2-1
TGTGCCAGCAGTAGAGGATCCCCGGGACTCGAGCAGTTCTTC
CASSRGSPGLEQFF
>NA|NA|TRBV29-1|TRBJ1-1
TGCAGCGTTGGGCGGGCTGAAGCTTTCTTT
CSVGRAEAFF
>NA|TRBD1|TRBV24-1|TRBJ1-5
TGTGCCACCAGTGATCCGGGACAGGGGGATCAGCCCCAGCATTTT
CATSDPGQGDQPQHF
>NA|NA|TRBV5-4|TRBJ1-2
TGTGCCAGCAGCTCCCCGACAGTAAAGGACTATGGCTACACCTTC
CASSSPTVKDYGYTF
>NA|TRBD1|TRBV6-5|TRBJ1-6
TGTGCCAGCAGCTCGACAGGGAGGTCACCCCTCCACTTT
CASSSTGRSPLHF
>NA|NA|TRBV6-5|TRBJ2-7
TGTGCCAGCAGTCTCTACCGGGGGCGAGGCTACGAGCAGTACTTC
CASSLYRGRGYEQYF
>NA|NA|TRBV25-1|TRBJ2-5
TGTGCCAGCAGTGAAGGGCAGGAGAGGGGAGAGACCCAGTACTTC
CASSEGQERGETQYF
>NA|TRBD1|TRBV4-2|TRBJ1-1
TGTGCCAGCAGCTCAACCGGGACAGGTTTCCCTGAAGCTTTCTTT
CASSSTGTGFPEAFF
>NA|TRBD1|TRBV18|TRBJ1-1
TGTGCCAGCTCACCACCGGGCAGGGGGCTTGGCACTGAAGCTTTCTTT
CASSPPGRGLGTEAFF
>NA|TRBD1|TRBV5-1|TRBJ1-5
TGCGCCAGCAGCAGATGGGGGACAGGGGACAATCAGCCCCAGCATTTT
CASSRWGTGDNQPQHF
>NA|TRBD1|TRBV7-2|TRBJ2-7
TGTGCCAGCAGCCTGGACAGGGGCCCGTACGAGCAGTACTTC
CASSLDRGPYEQYF
>NA|TRBD1|TRBV18|TRBJ2-7
TGTGCCAGCTCACCACCGGGACAGGCATTCTACGAGCAGTACTTC
CASSPPGQAFYEQYF
>NA|TRBD2|TRBV28|TRBJ2-5
TGTGCCAGCAGTTTCCGGACTAGCGGGGGACAAGGGACCCAGTACTTC
CASSFRTSGGQGTQYF
>NA|NA|TRBV19|TRBJ2-1
TGTGCCAGTAGTATAGATAGGGGGGCCAGGAATGAGCAGTTCTTC
CASSIDRGARNEQFF
>NA|NA|TRBV7-2|TRBJ2-2
TGTGCCAGCAGGGCAGCGAACACCGGGGAGCTGTTTTTT
CASRAANTGELFF
>NA|NA|TRBV6-1|TRBJ1-6
TGTGCCAGCAGTGAGGGGTTTAGGCCCCTCCACTTT
CASSEGFRPLHF
>NA|NA|TRBV4-1|TRBJ2-5
TGCGCCAGCAGCCTCCAGGACAGCCAAGAGACCCAGTACTTC
CASSLQDSQETQYF
>few|NA|TRBV28|TRBJ2-3
TGTGCCAGCAGTTTAGGGGCGGGTGCTCTGGTTACGCAGTATTTT
CASSLGAGALVTQYF
>NA|NA|TRBV6-6|TRBJ1-6
TGTGCCAGCACCTTCATGGGGGTTCATAATTCACCCCTCCACTTT
CASTFMGVHNSPLHF
>NA|NA|TRBV28|TRBJ2-4
TGTGCCAGCAGCTACCCAATATCTCGGATTGTCCTCAGGTTAGCCAAAAACATTCAGTACTTC
CASSYPISRIVLRLAKNIQYF
>NA|NA|TRBV11-3|TRBJ2-3
TGTGCCAGCAGCCATGATCCCACAGATACGCAGTATTTT
CASSHDPTDTQYF
>NA|TRBD1|TRBV5-1|TRBJ1-3
TGCGCCAGCAGCGGAACGGACAGGGCCGGAAGCTCTGGAAACACCATATATTTT
CASSGTDRAGSSGNTIYF
>NA|NA|TRBV28|TRBJ2-2
TGTGCCAGCGGGACACCAAACACCGGGGAGCTGTTTTTT
CASGTPNTGELFF
>NA|NA|TRBV10-2|TRBJ1-5
TGCGCCAGCAGTGAGGGCGCAGGGTTCCAGGGGCAGCCCCAGCATTTT
CASSEGAGFQGQPQHF
>NA|NA|TRBV2|TRBJ1-1
TGTGCCAGCAGTGCAGACAGGCCCGAAAACACTGAAGCTTTCTTT
CASSADRPENTEAFF
>once|NA|TRBV7-6|TRBJ2-3
TGTGCCAGCAGCCCACGTGGACAGTCCTTATCGACAGATACGCAGTATTTT
CASSPRGQSLSTDTQYF
>NA|NA|TRBV10-3|TRBJ2-1
TGTGCCATCAGTGAGTTGGACACACTAAATGAGCAGTTCTTC
CAISELDTLNEQFF
>NA|TRBD2|TRBV5-1|TRBJ2-1
TGCGCCAGCAGCGACCACGGCGGGACTAGCGGGGGACTACAATACAATGAGCAGTTCTTC
CASSDHGGTSGGLQYNEQFF
>once|TRBD2|TRBV19|TRBJ2-1
TGTGCCAGTAGCCCACTTTGGGAGGGCAGTTTTAATGAGCAGTTCTTC
CASSPLWEGSFNEQFF
>NA|NA|TRBV30|TRBJ1-3
TGTGCCTGGAGTGTCGGAAACACCATATATTTT
CAWSVGNTIYF
>NA|NA|TRBV11-2|TRBJ2-3
TGTGCCAGCAGCTCGGTGGTGGGGGGCACAGATACGCAGTATTTT
CASSSVVGGTDTQYF
>NA|NA|TRBV19|TRBJ1-2
TGTGCCACCAGGACGGCGGACTATGGCTACACCTTC
CATRTADYGYTF
>NA|NA|TRBV7-2|TRBJ1-5
TGTGCCAGCAGCTTACAGGGTTCTCAGCCCCAGCATTTT
CASSLQGSQPQHF
>NA|TRBD1|TRBV4-1|TRBJ1-5
TGCGCCAGCAGCCAGCGCCTAGGACAGGAACCGGGTAGGCCCCAGCATTTT
CASSQRLGQEPGRPQHF
>many|TRBD1|TRBV23-1|TRBJ2-7
TGCGCCAGCAGTCAATCGGGCGGCGGCAGGGGGCGTGACGAGCAGTACTTC
CASSQSGGGRGRDEQYF
>NA|TRBD1|TRBV6-5|TRBJ2-7
TGTGCCAGCACCATACAGGGGTCCCACGAGCAGTACTTC
CASTIQGSHEQYF
>NA|NA|TRBV7-9|TRBJ1-1
TGTGCCAGCAGCCCACAAAGGGGGAACACTGAAGCTTTCTTT
CASSPQRGNTEAFF
>NA|TRBD1|TRBV2|TRBJ1-5
TGTGCCAGCAGTGTAGGGTTTTCGCAGGGGGCTAGTCAGCCCCAGCATTTT
CASSVGFSQGASQPQHF
>NA|NA|TRBV10-3|TRBJ1-5
TGTGCCTTGCAGGCAGGGGCGGATCAGCCCCAGCATTTT
CALQAGADQPQHF
>NA|NA|TRBV3-1/TRBV3-2|TRBJ1-6
TGTGCCAGCAGCCAACGGGTTAGTAATATAGTAGGTTCACCCCTCCACTTT
CASSQRVSNIVGSPLHF
>NA|NA|TRBV20-1|TRBJ2-5
TGCAGTGCAGGTCACATTGAGACCCAGTACTTC
CSAGHIETQYF
>NA|TRBD1|TRBV19|TRBJ2-2
TGTGCCAGCCTTAGACAGGGGGCTAGCACCGGGGAGCTGTTTTTT
CASLRQGASTGELFF
>NA|NA|TRBV9|TRBJ2-7
TGTGCCAGCAGCGTAGCTACTGGGGCAGGGATCTACGAGCAGTACTTC
CASSVATGAGIYEQYF
>NA|NA|TRBV2|TRBJ2-4
TGTGCCAGCAAGACCGGTGCATTAAACATTCAGTACTTC
CASKTGALNIQYF
>once|NA|TRBV9|TRBJ2-7
TGTGCCAGCAGCGTCCGGGAGCCCAACTACGAGCAGTACTTC
CASSVREPNYEQYF
>NA|TRBD1|TRBV7-3|TRBJ1-3
TGTGCCAGCAGCGGACAGGGAGAGGACACCATATATTTT
CASSGQGEDTIYF
>NA|NA|TRBV6-5|TRBJ2-1
TGTGCCAGCAGCCGACAGTCCGAGACCTACAATGAGCAGTTCTTC
CASSRQSETYNEQFF
>NA|TRBD2|TRBV19|TRBJ2-7
TGTGCCAGTAGTGTGGCGGGAGGTGGGACGAAGTACTTC
CASSVAGGGTKYF
>NA|NA|TRBV11-2|TRBJ2-5
TGTGCCAGCAGCTGGGGTACTAGCATCACTGGGGAGACCCAGTACTTC
CASSWGTSITGETQYF